One sample yielded the 9 T cell receptor beta chains listed below, sequenced in a study of cytomegalovirus exposure and HLA in healthy donors. The PCR used 60 Vbeta and 13 Jbeta primers. TCRdb keeps only in-frame clones here, not all; method: immunoSEQ multiplex PCR. This sample has fewer than 250,000 clones; less than 85% occur once, and the top ten carry more than 4.5%. The material sequenced was PBMCs. All receptors come from a man aged 30-40 years in good health and CMV-seropositive.

V and J are TRBV5-1 and TRBJ2-5; D may be TRBD1 (8 bases). Trimming shortened V by 2 bases and J by 4 bases, and 15 bases separated the two germline ends. Germline V gives CDR1 SGHRS, CDR2 YFSETQ. The CDR3 loop spans 15 amino acids. CDR3 DNA sequence: TGCGCCAGCAGCTTAGGACAGGGAGGGATAGAGACCCAGTACTTC. The encoded protein is CASSLGQGGIETQYF. The whole variable domain, remainder taken from reference TRBV5-1 and TRBJ2-5, is KAGVTQTPRYLIKTRGQQVTLSCSPISGHRSVSWYQQTPGQGLQFLFEYFSETQRNKGNFPGRFSGRQFSNSRSEMNVSTLELGDSALYLCASSLGQGGIETQYFGPGTRLLVL.

This chain connects TRBV7-8 to TRBJ2-3; TRBD2 matches at 10 bases. CDR1 and CDR2 (germline): SGHVS, FQNEAQ. V shed 5 bases, J shed 3 bases, and the junction held 5 bases outside the gene matches. The CDR3 contains 15 residues. In nucleotides, the CDR3 is TGTGCCAGCAGCCCAGCGGGAGGGCCTACAGATACGCAGTATTTT. The encoded protein is CASSPAGGPTDTQYF. The complete variable domain, with remaining parts taken from reference TRBV7-8 and TRBJ2-3, reads GAGVSQSPRYKVAKRGQDVALRCDPISGHVSLFWYQQALGQGPEFLTYFQNEAQLDKSGLPSDRFFAERPEGSVSTLKIQRTQQEDSAVYLCASSPAGGPTDTQYFGPGTRLTVL.

The rearrangement joins TRBV29-1 to TRBJ2-1; weak D call: TRBD1 (6 bases). Germline assignment: CDR1 SQVTM and CDR2 ANQGSEA. The CDR3 covers 12 residues. V was trimmed by 0 bases and J by 11 bases, leaving 11 bases between them. This chain's CDR3 is CSVEESGQKQFF. Written as DNA, the CDR3 is TGCAGCGTTGAAGAAAGCGGACAGAAGCAGTTCTTC.

The J gene is TRBJ2-7, the V gene TRBV2; 14 nucleotides line up with TRBD2. From germline, CDR1 is SNHLY and CDR2 FYNNEI. The trim removed 3 bases at V and 4 bases at J, leaving 5 bases unmatched. This CDR3 has 16 residues. The CDR3 sequence is CASSDQGLAGVYEQYF. The CDR3 region has the DNA TGTGCCAGCAGTGACCAGGGACTAGCGGGAGTTTACGAGCAGTACTTC.

This clone is a singleton in its sample. CDR3 nucleotides: TGTGCCGAGGGGCCAGGACAGCTCTATGGCTACACCTTC. This gives the protein CAEGPGQLYGYTF. The rearrangement joins TRBV30 to TRBJ1-2; the D gene is possibly TRBD1 (6 bases). The CDR3 is 13 amino acids. V was shortened by 8 bases and J by 4 bases, with 17 bases between the two germline ends. Germline V gene lookup returns CDR1 GTSNPN and CDR2 SVGIG (reference sequence).

A remark on this clone: In the same sample, other DNA sequences code for this CDR3. The chain joins TRBV5-6 to TRBJ2-7; D is perhaps TRBD2 (5 bases). Germline V gene lookup returns CDR1 SGHDT and CDR2 YYEEEE. This CDR3 has 12 residues. The germline V and J ends were trimmed by 0 bases and 6 bases, with 7 bases remaining between them. CDR3 sequence (DNA): TGTGCCAGCAGCTTGGGAGGGCGCGAGCAGTACTTC. Translating gives CASSLGGREQYF. Full variable domain (remainder filled in from reference TRBV5-6 and TRBJ2-7): DAGVTQSPTHLIKTRGQQVTLRCSPKSGHDTVSWYQQALGQGPQFIFQYYEEEERQRGNFPDRFSGHQFPNYSSELNVNALLLGDSALYLCASSLGGREQYFGPGTRLTVT.

The gene calls are TRBV30 and TRBJ1-5, with a weak D call TRBD1 (5 bases). Trimming took 3 bases from V and 0 from J, leaving 12 bases between them. Germline V gene lookup returns CDR1 GTSNPN and CDR2 SVGIG (reference sequence). There are 15 residues in the CDR3. In DNA form, the CDR3 reads TGTGCCTGGAGATCAGGGTCATCTAGCAATCAGCCCCAGCATTTT. This gives the protein CAWRSGSSSNQPQHF.

V is TRBV5-1 and J is TRBJ2-7, with 11 positions matching TRBD2. The V gene's germline CDR1 is SGHRS and CDR2 YFSETQ. V lost 5 bases to trimming and J lost 3 bases; unmatched junction nucleotides: 4. This CDR3 region has 14 residues. CDR3: CASRSSGGHYEQYF. CDR3 in DNA: TGCGCCAGCAGGTCTAGCGGGGGGCACTACGAGCAGTACTTC.

The CDR3 sequence: CASSLVGLAGVSKETQYF. The CDR3 nucleotides are TGTGCCAGCAGCTTAGTTGGCCTAGCGGGGGTTTCCAAAGAGACCCAGTACTTC. V gene TRBV11-3 combines with J gene TRBJ2-5; 10 nucleotides line up with TRBD2. From germline, CDR1 is SGHNT and CDR2 YENEEA. V lost 1 base to trimming and J lost 3 bases; unmatched junction nucleotides: 11. CDR3 length: 18 residues.